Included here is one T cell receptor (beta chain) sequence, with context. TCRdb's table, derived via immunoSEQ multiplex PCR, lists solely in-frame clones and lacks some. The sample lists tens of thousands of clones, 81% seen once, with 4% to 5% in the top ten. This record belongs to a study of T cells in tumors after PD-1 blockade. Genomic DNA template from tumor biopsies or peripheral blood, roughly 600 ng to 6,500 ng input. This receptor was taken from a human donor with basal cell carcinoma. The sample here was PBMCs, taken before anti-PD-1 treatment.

CDR3 coding DNA: TGCAGCGTTGGTCTCGGGGACACTGAAGCTTTCTTT. This translates into CSVGLGDTEAFF. The genes are TRBV29-1 and TRBJ1-1; D not resolved. The CDR3 covers 12 residues. Germline V lookup: CDR1 SQVTM, CDR2 ANQGSEA. The germline V and J ends were trimmed by 4 bases and 3 bases, with 9 bases remaining between them.